The clone carrying this T cell receptor (beta chain) was observed a few times. Its antigen is not identified. Germline CDR1 reads LNHNV; CDR2 reads YYDKDF (reference sequence). The CDR3 runs 13 residues. V was pared by 5 bases and J by 5 bases, with 12 bases between. The record originates from a study of circulating and synovial CD4+ cells in juvenile arthritis. General study points: These blood cells shared more CDR3 sequences with synovium than bulk blood.

Sequencing used immunoSEQ multiplex PCR; TCRdb keeps in-frame clones, though not all of them. The sample has around 31,000 clones, just under 97% seen once. Sequencing was performed on CD4+ T cells from blood. The chain links TRBV15 to TRBJ1-1, with D tentatively TRBD1 (5 bases). This sequence originates from a human donor with juvenile idiopathic arthritis. The CDR3 reads CATSRKQGTEAFF. The CDR3 DNA reads as TGTGCCACCAGCCGGAAGCAGGGTACTGAAGCTTTCTTT.